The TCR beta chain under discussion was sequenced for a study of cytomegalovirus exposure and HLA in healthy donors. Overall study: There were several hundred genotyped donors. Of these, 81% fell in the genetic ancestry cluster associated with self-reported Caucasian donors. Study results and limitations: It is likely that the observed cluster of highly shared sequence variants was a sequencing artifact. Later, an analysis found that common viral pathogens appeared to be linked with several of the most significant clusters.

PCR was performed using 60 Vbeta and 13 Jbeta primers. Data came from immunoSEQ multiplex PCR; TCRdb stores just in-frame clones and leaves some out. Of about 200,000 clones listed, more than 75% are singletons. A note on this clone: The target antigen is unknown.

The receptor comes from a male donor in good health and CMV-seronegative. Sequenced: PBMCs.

CDR3 sequence reads: CASSQAWASYTGELFF. The CDR3 nucleotides are TGTGCCAGCAGCCAAGCTTGGGCCAGTTACACCGGGGAGCTGTTTTTT. The chain couples TRBV14 to TRBJ2-2; D call uncertain. The CDR3 is 16 residues long. V was clipped by 1 base and J by 3 bases, with 12 bases between them. Germline CDR1 SGHDN, CDR2 FVKESK.